This T cell receptor beta chain was recovered during a study of T cell changes during pregnancy in multiple sclerosis. Profiling relied on immunoSEQ multiplex PCR, and the TCRdb table lists in-frame clones only, not all of them. The sample lists around 68,000 clones, 90% seen once, with 1.4% to 1.5% in the top ten. The material sequenced was peripheral blood, taken in the third trimester of pregnancy. The source is a female donor with multiple sclerosis, enrolled in a pregnancy study.

The CDR3 loop is CASSNQGFQPDTQYF. In DNA form, the CDR3 reads TGTGCCAGTAGTAACCAGGGATTTCAGCCAGATACGCAGTATTTT. V is TRBV19 and J is TRBJ2-3, with a possible D match to TRBD1 (5 bases). Germline V lookup: CDR1 LNHDA, CDR2 SQIVND (reference sequence). The V end lost 4 bases, the J end lost 4 bases, and 15 bases lay between the germline ends. The CDR3 is 15 residues long.